Here is one T cell receptor (beta chain) with its context. Its antigen remains unidentified. The sample comes from a study of T-cell memory formation after mild COVID-19. Overall study results and limits: CD4+ contracting clones lay mainly in CM and EM, CD8+ ones in EMRA. Clones that shrank (day 15 to 85) were balanced CD4/CD8, whereas later expanders leaned CD4+. That cross-reactive memory joined was suggested by some responding clones appearing in pre-infection memory.

V lost 0 bases and J 0 bases, leaving 8 bases between the germline ends. Per the germline V gene, CDR1 is SEHNR and CDR2 is FQNEAQ (reference sequence). The CDR3 consists of 15 residues. cDNA libraries for TCR alpha and TCR beta, carrying sample barcodes and UMIs, came from 5'RACE with constant-segment primers. TCRdb re-derived calls from the 5' RACE reads in MiXCR, one entry per CDR3 protein. The table has 110,000 to 150,000 distinct CDR3 sequences, approximately 26% seen once. This receptor was taken from an adult woman who had mild COVID-19 (a few samples of this study predate the infection). Cell type and time point are not known. Sequenced material: PBMCs or a T cell subset sorted from them (not recorded which). V is TRBV7-9 and J is TRBJ1-1; D is possibly TRBD1 (5 bases). The CDR3 region is CASSLAQGLNTEAFF. CDR3 in DNA: TGTGCCAGCAGCTTAGCCCAGGGTTTGAACACTGAAGCTTTCTTT.